Included here is one T cell receptor beta chain sequence, with context. Germline V gene sequence: CDR1 ENHRY, CDR2 SYGVKD. This CDR3 comprises 14 residues. The ends lost 6 bases at V and 0 bases at J; junction bases unmatched: 1. The method was immunoSEQ multiplex PCR; TCRdb's version includes in-frame clones alone and lacks a portion of them. The sample holds 60,000 or so clones; 91% are singletons and the top ten take about 0.88%. These data come from a study of T cell changes during pregnancy in multiple sclerosis. The V gene is TRBV10-3, the J gene TRBJ2-3, with 9 bases aligning to TRBD2. This receptor was obtained from a female donor with multiple sclerosis, enrolled in a pregnancy study. Specimen: peripheral blood, collected before pregnancy. CDR3 in amino acids: CAIRGLASTDTQYF. For the CDR3, the DNA is TGTGCCATCAGGGGACTAGCTAGCACAGATACGCAGTATTTT.